This T cell receptor (beta chain) was found in a study of patients and donors after allogeneic stem cell transplantation. TCRdb processed the RT-PCR reads anew with MiXCR; each CDR3 protein has one entry. Of 150,000 or so distinct CDR3 sequences in the sample, about a quarter are singletons; the top ten hold about 25%. V lost 1 base and J 6 bases, leaving 17 bases between the germline ends. This CDR3 contains 16 residues. The V gene's germline CDR1 is LNHNV and CDR2 YYDKDF (reference sequence). This rearrangement joins TRBV15 to TRBJ2-3; possible D gene TRBD2, 5 bases. The TCR comes from a human donor who was either an allogeneic HSCT recipient or a stem cell or donor lymphocyte infusion donor (not recorded which). It is not recorded whose cells these are; they may come from a transplant donor. Sequenced material: blood, either unsorted or a sorted T cell fraction (not recorded which). CDR3 sequence (DNA): TGTGCCACCAGCAGAGCTGCTAGCTTTCAATCGGATACGCAGTATTTT. The encoded protein is CATSRAASFQSDTQYF.